These 13 T cell receptor beta chains were sequenced from one sample in a study of cytomegalovirus exposure and HLA in healthy donors. PCR was performed using 60 Vbeta and 13 Jbeta primers. Libraries were prepared by immunoSEQ multiplex PCR; TCRdb keeps only in-frame clonotypes and omits some of them. Among some 180,000 clones listed, under 80% were seen once. The sample taken for sequencing was PBMCs. Receptors were obtained from a woman aged 25-40 years in good health and CMV-seropositive.

To note about this clone: At the DNA level, this CDR3 is encoded by other sequences in the same sample as well. The V gene is TRBV4-3, the J gene TRBJ2-7; weak D call: TRBD2 (5 bases). Germline lookup yields CDR1 LGHNA and CDR2 YSLEER. Trimming took 0 bases from V and 4 from J, leaving 7 bases between them. CDR3 size: 13 residues. CDR3 sequence: CASSQDRGYEQYF. The CDR3 DNA is TGCGCCAGCAGCCAAGATCGGGGATACGAGCAGTACTTC.

The sample holds a few counts of this clone. This chain joins TRBV4-2 and TRBJ2-2; possible D gene TRBD2, 6 bases. The germline CDR1 and CDR2 sequences are LGHNA and YNFKEQ. The CDR3 is 16 residues long. Trimming pared 0 bases from V and 2 bases from J, leaving 10 bases between. The CDR3, as DNA: TGTGCCAGCAGCCAAGACGCGGGGCATAACACCGGGGAGCTGTTTTTT. Protein sequence: CASSQDAGHNTGELFF.

This chain uses TRBV28 with TRBJ1-6; D is possibly TRBD1 (6 bases). Trimming pared 2 bases from V and 11 bases from J, leaving 13 bases between. From germline, CDR1 is MDHEN and CDR2 SYDVKM. This CDR3 spans 14 amino acids. The CDR3 coding sequence is TGTGCCAGCAGTTTAGTGGGACATAAAACACCCCTCCACTTT. Protein sequence: CASSLVGHKTPLHF.

This chain joins TRBV11-2 and TRBJ2-7; D is perhaps TRBD1 (5 bases). Trimming took 3 bases from V and 0 from J, leaving 15 bases between them. Germline loops: CDR1 SGHAT, CDR2 FQNNGV. There are 16 residues in the CDR3. In DNA form, the CDR3 reads TGTGCCAGCAGCTTCCTCAGGGCAGATCGCTCCTACGAGCAGTACTTC. Its translation is CASSFLRADRSYEQYF.

In this sample, this clone turned up a few times. Here the CDR3 DNA reads TGTGCCACCCAAGACAGGATGAGACTCTACGAGCAGTACTTC. Translating it yields CATQDRMRLYEQYF. The chain has TRBV6-1 and TRBJ2-7; D perhaps matches TRBD1 (6 bases). The CDR3 consists of 14 residues. Germline V gene sequence: CDR1 MNHNS, CDR2 SASEGT. V was shortened by 10 bases and J by 3 bases, with 19 bases between the two germline ends.

This clone was seen a single time. The chain employs TRBV12-5 and TRBJ2-5, with a tentative D call TRBD2 (5 bases). The J call may be incorrect, as the DNA end agrees better with TRBJ2-7. Germline V gives CDR1 LGHNT, CDR2 FRNRAP. The CDR3 covers 23 residues. The CDR3 spells CASGLVNAAGRGLLPPSLYEQYF. In DNA form, the CDR3 reads TGTGCTAGTGGTTTGGTCAATGCGGCAGGACGAGGGCTCTTACCCCCCTCCCTCTACGAGCAGTACTTC.

This chain uses TRBV6-5 with TRBJ1-2; D ambiguous. V gave up 7 bases and J gave up 0 bases, with 15 bases separating them. CDR1 MNHEY and CDR2 SVGAGI come from the germline V gene. This CDR3 contains 15 residues. The CDR3 DNA is TGTGCCAGCACCAACGCCCCTCTAGCTAACTATGGCTACACCTTC. Translated, it gives CASTNAPLANYGYTF.

The chain couples TRBV11-2 to TRBJ2-1; 11 positions agree with TRBD1. The junction had 16 bases not matched to a gene; V was cut back by 2 bases and J by 10 bases. The CDR3 totals 18 residues. CDR1 and CDR2 from the germline V gene are SGHAT and FQNNGV. The CDR3 DNA sequence: TGTGCCAGCAGCTTACCCCATAGGGGGACAGGGGGGCTGAAGGAGCAGTTCTTC. Translation: CASSLPHRGTGGLKEQFF.

The gene calls are TRBV4-3 and TRBJ2-3; 8 bases fit TRBD1. From germline, CDR1 is LGHNA and CDR2 YSLEER. V was clipped by 0 bases and J by 5 bases; unmatched bases: 10. CDR3 length: 17 residues. In DNA, the CDR3 is TGCGCCAGCAGCCAAGATGGGGGAGGACAGGGTCAAGATACGCAGTATTTT. Protein product: CASSQDGGGQGQDTQYF.

In this sample, this clone turned up a few times. This chain connects TRBV6-6 to TRBJ2-3; 11 bases line up with TRBD2. CDR1 is MNHNY and CDR2 is SVGAGI in the germline V gene (reference sequence). CDR3 length: 16 residues. J lost 2 bases, V lost 2 bases, and 3 bases had no gene match. The CDR3: CASSYTSGGITDTQYF. The CDR3 DNA reads as TGTGCCAGCAGTTACACTAGCGGGGGAATCACAGATACGCAGTATTTT.

This clone was seen once. This rearrangement joins TRBV28 to TRBJ2-7, with D perhaps TRBD1 (6 bases). The CDR3 extends over 16 amino acids. CDR1 is MDHEN and CDR2 is SYDVKM in the germline V gene. V dropped 6 bases and J dropped 3 bases, with 21 bases sitting between them. As DNA, the CDR3 is TGTGCCAGCAGAGCCCTTTCAGGGGTTTGGGGCTACGAGCAGTACTTC. This sequence encodes CASRALSGVWGYEQYF.

This clone was seen only once. The CDR3 here is CASSPSAGIYGYTF. The CDR3 DNA sequence: TGTGCCAGCAGCCCGAGTGCAGGGATCTATGGCTACACCTTC. This chain connects TRBV7-9 to TRBJ1-2; D perhaps matches TRBD1 (5 bases). The V and J ends lost 5 bases and 4 bases respectively, with 14 bases between them. The germline V gene encodes CDR1 SEHNR and CDR2 FQNEAQ (reference sequence). This CDR3 has 14 residues.

The chain couples TRBV18 to TRBJ2-5; TRBD1 agrees at 7 bases. The closer fit of TRBJ2-7 to the DNA end suggests the J call may be wrong. The germline V gene encodes CDR1 KGHSH and CDR2 LQKENI. The CDR3 contains 14 residues. The CDR3 sequence: CASSLQGFSYEQYF. CDR3 nucleotides: TGTGCCAGCTCCCTACAGGGGTTCTCCTACGAGCAGTACTTC.